This T cell receptor beta chain was identified during a study of blood T cell repertoires in COVID-19. Study context: The United States, Italy and Spain were the sources of the acute and convalescent COVID-19 samples. Nucleic acid was either cDNA or gDNA, and it came from T cells, B-cell-depleted T cells, or PBMCs.

Per the original methods: Cell counts per sample came from amplifying reference gene primers. The protocol was immunoSEQ multiplex PCR, while the TCRdb copy is restricted to in-frame clones and leaves out a portion. From that table come the V and J calls and clone size; the DNA was used to work out D and trimming. The sample lists around 56,000 clones, about 90% occurring once. This CDR3 has 13 residues. Per germline, CDR1 SGHDN and CDR2 FVKESK. Losses at the gene ends were 4 bases for V and 2 bases for J; bases not matched to a gene: 1. V gene TRBV14 combines with J gene TRBJ1-2; TRBD1 aligns across 7 bases. The sample was peripheral blood. This TCR was sampled from an older woman with active or convalescent COVID-19. The CDR3 sequence: CASSRQGNYGYTF. The CDR3 region has the DNA TGTGCCAGCAGCCGACAGGGCAACTATGGCTACACCTTC. Full variable domain (remainder filled in from reference TRBV14 and TRBJ1-2): EAGVTQFPSHSVIEKGQTVTLRCDPISGHDNLYWYRRVMGKEIKFLLHFVKESKQDESGMPNNRFLAERTGGTYSTLKVQPAELEDSGVYFCASSRQGNYGYTFGSGTRLTVV.